The T cell receptor beta chain described here comes from a study of monozygotic twins with inflammatory bowel disease. Germline V gene data show CDR1 as DFQATT and CDR2 as SNEGSKA (reference sequence). The CDR3 length is 11 residues. Template switching was used to attach UMIs, which incorporated a 6-nucleotide sample barcode. Both the TCRalpha cDNA and the TCRbeta cDNA were taken through two nested PCRs, lasting around 15 and 9 cycles. TCRdb re-called the 5' RACE reads and gives one entry per CDR3 protein, without DNA. This table holds under 150,000 distinct CDR3 sequences. Every single donor had a roughly 2.7 ml blood sample drawn.

J is TRBJ2-7 and V is TRBV20-1. The clonotype comes from a human donor with ulcerative colitis or Crohn's disease, or a healthy co-twin of an affected twin (not recorded which). The sample taken for sequencing was blood. CDR3: CSVYSSYEQYF.